This record looks at one T cell receptor beta chain sequence and its context. The antigen is unknown. Unmatched junction bases numbered 7, after V lost 3 bases and J lost 6 bases. The germline CDR1 and CDR2 sequences are PRHDT and FYEKMQ (reference sequence). The CDR3 has 15 amino acids. This entry is derived from a study of type 1 and type 2 diabetes patients. Study-level background: Samples came from type 1 diabetic, type 2 diabetic or nondiabetic people, recruited in China. The whole study generated around 19,000,000 paired-end reads. Study-wide points: In type 2 diabetes, highly-expanded CD4+ clones took a median roughly 4% of reads.

PCR was run on genomic DNA. Multiplex PCR with 30 forward and 13 reverse primers amplified the TCR beta CDR3. In TCRdb, the multiplex PCR reads were re-called with MiXCR into one record per CDR3 protein. The table lists about 250,000 distinct CDR3 sequences, around 50% of them singletons. Roughly 9.8 milliliters of peripheral blood were collected from each participant. V usage is TRBV13 and J usage is TRBJ2-1; 8 positions match TRBD2. The sample comprised peripheral blood mononuclear cells (PBMCs). The sequence came from a man in his late teens or twenties with type 2 diabetes. The CDR3 spells CASSFPLAGGNEQFF. The CDR3 DNA sequence: TGTGCCAGCAGCTTCCCCCTTGCGGGAGGCAATGAGCAGTTCTTC.